The present T cell receptor beta chain was sequenced within a study of blood T cell repertoires in COVID-19. Looked up from germline, CDR1 is MNHNY and CDR2 is SVGAGI (reference sequence). The CDR3 spans 11 residues. Trimming removed 7 bases at V and 5 bases at J, with 8 bases between. Only in-frame clones appear in the TCRdb table, and some are missing; sequencing was by immunoSEQ multiplex PCR. The sample holds about 150,000 clones; roughly 88% are singletons and the top ten take approximately 2.9%. This clone has just one count. Sequencing was done on a sample of peripheral blood. This clonotype was sampled from a woman in her sixties with acute or convalescent COVID-19. This rearrangement joins TRBV6-6 to TRBJ1-1; D call uncertain. CDR3 protein: CASTRRTEAFF. The CDR3 DNA sequence: TGTGCCAGCACTAGAAGGACTGAAGCTTTCTTT.